The 25 T cell receptor beta chains below come from one sample, sequenced in a study of CD4 T cell repertoires in COVID-19. The protocol was immunoSEQ multiplex PCR, while the TCRdb copy is restricted to in-frame clones and leaves out a portion. The sample records about 22,000 clones, around 87% being singletons. The memory T cells were sequenced right after ex vivo isolation, without culture. This specimen consisted of central memory CD4+ T cells from blood, obtained before the COVID-19 pandemic. Receptors originate from a human donor who had COVID-19.

The chain carries TRBV7-9 and TRBJ1-1; perhaps TRBD1 as D (6 bases). The V gene lost 5 bases and the J gene lost 1 base, with 17 bases spanning the gap. The CDR3 runs to 16 residues. The germline gives CDR1 SEHNR, CDR2 FQNEAQ (reference sequence). In DNA form, the CDR3 reads TGTGCCAGCAGCCCCAACAGGGCCGATAAGAACACTGAAGCTTTCTTT. Its translation is CASSPNRADKNTEAFF.

The table lists this clone with a count of one. V usage is TRBV18 and J usage is TRBJ2-7; 9 bases align to TRBD1. The CDR3 covers 15 residues. Germline assignment: CDR1 KGHSH and CDR2 LQKENI. The trim removed 2 bases at V and 4 bases at J, leaving 6 bases unmatched. CDR3 in amino acids: CASSPLDRGSYEQYF. CDR3 in DNA: TGTGCCAGCTCACCATTAGACAGGGGGTCATACGAGCAGTACTTC.

This chain joins TRBV11-2 and TRBJ2-2, with D perhaps matching TRBD2 (5 bases). The germline V gene has CDR1 SGHAT and CDR2 FQNNGV. The CDR3 contains 15 residues. V lost 2 bases to trimming and J lost 0 bases, with 7 bases between them. The CDR3 sequence is CASSLRGTNTGELFF. The CDR3 bases are TGTGCCAGCAGCTTAAGAGGGACGAACACCGGGGAGCTGTTTTTT. Filled out from reference TRBV11-2 and TRBJ2-2, the complete variable domain reads EAGVAQSPRYKIIEKRQSVAFWCNPISGHATLYWYQQILGQGPKLLIQFQNNGVVDDSQLPKDRFSAERLKGVDSTLKIQPAKLEDSAVYLCASSLRGTNTGELFFGEGSRLTVL.

The count of this clone is one. The chain couples TRBV7-8 to TRBJ2-3, with TRBD2 identical over 9 bases. J was trimmed by 6 bases and V by 7 bases; bases with no gene match: 14. Germline CDR1 is SGHVS and CDR2 is FQNEAQ. The CDR3 spans 16 residues. The DNA for the CDR3 is TGTGCCAGCAACTTCGGGTTAGCGGGAGACGGTGATACGCAGTATTTT. Translation gives CASNFGLAGDGDTQYF.

The chain carries TRBV10-1 and TRBJ1-5; D remains unclear. Germline CDR1 WNHNN, CDR2 SYGVQD (reference sequence). The CDR3 has 13 amino acids. The V gene lost 6 bases and the J gene lost 0 bases, with 6 bases spanning the gap. CDR3 coding DNA: TGCGCCAGCAGCCAGGATAGCAATCAGCCCCAGCATTTT. Residues: CASSQDSNQPQHF.

This clone was counted between two and nine times. V and J are TRBV9 and TRBJ1-1; 7 bases match TRBD1. Germline V gene sequence: CDR1 SGDLS, CDR2 YYNGEE. The CDR3 totals 15 residues. V was pared by 4 bases and J by 2 bases, with 8 bases of the junction left unmatched. CDR3: CASSSGTASNTEAFF. The CDR3 DNA reads TGTGCCAGCAGCTCCGGGACAGCCAGTAACACTGAAGCTTTCTTT.

This clone was seen a single time. This chain uses TRBV15 with TRBJ1-5; tentative D call: TRBD1 (5 bases). V lost 3 bases and J lost 5, with 14 bases in between. The CDR3 extends over 15 amino acids. From germline, CDR1 is LNHNV and CDR2 YYDKDF (reference sequence). The CDR3 nucleotides read TGTGCCACCAGCAGGGCCCCTACAGGCCATCAGCCCCAGCATTTT. Amino acids: CATSRAPTGHQPQHF.

V and J are TRBV5-6 and TRBJ1-1, with a weak D call TRBD1 (5 bases). With 3 bases removed from V and 11 bases from J, the gap between germline ends came to 23 bases. In germline, CDR1 is SGHDT, CDR2 YYEEEE. This CDR3 has 15 residues. The chain's CDR3 is CASSSPPQGARGAFF. As DNA, the CDR3 is TGTGCCAGCAGCTCCCCCCCACAAGGGGCGCGGGGGGCTTTCTTT.

J is TRBJ2-7 and V is TRBV7-2, with D possibly being TRBD2 (6 bases). Looked up from germline, CDR1 is SGHTA and CDR2 is FQGNSA. CDR3 size: 14 residues. Trimming took off 6 bases at V and 7 bases at J, with 19 bases between the two ends. The CDR3 DNA reads as TGTGCCAGCAGAACGGGGACTCCAGGTGGGGAGCAGTACTTC. Translated, it gives CASRTGTPGGEQYF.

The rearrangement uses TRBV5-4 and TRBJ1-1; 8 bases map to TRBD1. Trimming cost V 4 bases and J 1 base; bases outside gene matches: 6. CDR3 length: 15 amino acids. From germline, CDR1 is SGHNT and CDR2 YYREEE (reference sequence). The CDR3 bases are TGTGCCAGCAGCACAGGACAGGGAGGGAACACTGAAGCTTTCTTT. Translating gives CASSTGQGGNTEAFF.

The V call is TRBV10-1, the J call TRBJ2-3, with D possibly matching TRBD2 (6 bases). From germline, CDR1 is WNHNN and CDR2 SYGVQD (reference sequence). The V gene lost 3 bases and the J gene lost 11 bases, with 12 bases spanning the gap. CDR3 size: 12 residues. CDR3 DNA sequence: TGCGCCAGCAGTGATTCCGGGAGAGTGCAGTATTTT. As protein: CASSDSGRVQYF.

CDR3 in DNA: TGTGCCAGCAGTATAGCACAGGATGTATCACCCCTCCACTTT. Translating gives CASSIAQDVSPLHF. The chain recombines TRBV6-5 with TRBJ1-6, with D possibly being TRBD1 (5 bases). The V and J ends lost 5 bases and 10 bases respectively, with 15 bases between them. Germline loops: CDR1 MNHEY, CDR2 SVGAGI. The CDR3 consists of 14 residues.

A single count supports this clone. V and J are TRBV28 and TRBJ2-5, with TRBD2 matching 7 bases. The V gene end was trimmed by 6 bases and the J gene end by 2 bases; junction bases not matched to a gene: 9. CDR1 is MDHEN, CDR2 SYDVKM, per germline. CDR3 length: 15 amino acids. CDR3 coding DNA: TGTGCCAGCAGGGGGAGGGACTTTGAACAAGAGACCCAGTACTTC. This sequence encodes CASRGRDFEQETQYF.

This rearrangement joins TRBV28 to TRBJ1-2; 7 bases line up with TRBD1. V gave up 6 bases and J gave up 4 bases; unmatched junction bases: 8. CDR1 is MDHEN and CDR2 is SYDVKM in the germline V gene. The CDR3 is 14 residues long. CDR3 coding DNA: TGTGCCAGCAGATCCCGGGGACAGACCTATGGCTACACCTTC. As protein: CASRSRGQTYGYTF.

The table lists this clone with a count of one. The chain employs TRBV7-2 and TRBJ2-5; 12 bases are a match to TRBD1. Germline V gene data show CDR1 as SGHTA and CDR2 as FQGNSA. Germline trimming cut 3 bases from V and 7 bases from J; bases unmatched to any gene: 15. The CDR3 has 18 residues. The CDR3 sequence is CASSFGTGGQLGVGTQYF. The CDR3 DNA reads TGTGCCAGCAGCTTTGGGACAGGGGGCCAACTAGGGGTAGGGACCCAGTACTTC.

The chain uses TRBV27 and TRBJ1-5; D is uncertain. The CDR3 extends over 13 amino acids. Germline lookup yields CDR1 MNHEY and CDR2 SMNVEV (reference sequence). V was trimmed by 9 bases and J by 1 base, leaving 10 bases between them. CDR3 in DNA: TGTGCCAGTAGAGAGGAGAGCAATCAGCCCCAGCATTTT. This translates into CASREESNQPQHF.

In the case of this clone: Within the sample, other DNA sequences also encode this same CDR3. This chain joins TRBV7-2 and TRBJ1-6; D perhaps matches TRBD1 (6 bases). The CDR3 totals 14 residues. Germline values: CDR1 SGHTA, CDR2 FQGNSA. V shed 5 bases and J shed 3 bases, with 8 bases lying between them. CDR3 bases: TGTGCCAGCAGCCCACAGGGCTATAATTCACCCCTCCACTTT. Translated: CASSPQGYNSPLHF.

The chain is built from TRBV6-1 and TRBJ1-4, with a weak D call TRBD1 (5 bases). The CDR3 has 14 residues. Germline CDR1 is MNHNS and CDR2 is SASEGT. Trimming took off 8 bases at V and 2 bases at J, with 12 bases between the two ends. Here the CDR3 reads CASGSGLTNEKLFF. The CDR3 DNA follows: TGTGCCAGCGGGTCGGGACTGACTAATGAAAAACTGTTTTTT.

The chain couples TRBV7-9 to TRBJ2-2, with 9 nucleotides matching TRBD1. Per germline, CDR1 SEHNR and CDR2 FQNEAQ (reference sequence). CDR3 length: 15 amino acids. With V trimmed by 4 bases and J by 2 bases, 2 bases remained unmatched. The CDR3: CASSSDRGNTGELFF. DNA for the CDR3: TGTGCCAGCAGCTCGGACAGGGGAAACACCGGGGAGCTGTTTTTT.

This chain connects TRBV7-2 to TRBJ2-1, with 8 bases identical to TRBD1. CDR3 length: 15 amino acids. The germline CDR1 and CDR2 sequences are SGHTA and FQGNSA. With V trimmed by 5 bases and J by 10 bases, 13 bases remained unmatched. The CDR3 DNA is TGTGCCAGCAGCCCTGGACAGGGTATAGCGGAGGAGCAGTTCTTC. Its protein product is CASSPGQGIAEEQFF.

This chain links TRBV11-3 with TRBJ2-3; 8 positions agree with TRBD2. CDR3 length: 16 amino acids. CDR1 is SGHNT and CDR2 is YENEEA in the germline V gene. V dropped 5 bases and J dropped 5; count of bases not matched to a gene: 12. The CDR3 region is CASSPRDSGAGDTQYF. The CDR3 region has the DNA TGTGCCAGCAGCCCCCGTGATAGCGGGGCAGGAGATACGCAGTATTTT.

V usage is TRBV28 and J usage is TRBJ2-3; TRBD2 aligns across 7 bases. Trimming took 4 bases from V and 5 from J; bases not matched to a gene: 3. The CDR3 has 13 amino acids. From germline, CDR1 is MDHEN and CDR2 SYDVKM. CDR3 sequence: CASSSLAVDTQYF. The CDR3 DNA sequence: TGTGCCAGCAGTTCCCTAGCGGTAGATACGCAGTATTTT.

The V gene is TRBV10-1, the J gene TRBJ2-3; TRBD2 aligns across 7 bases. The CDR3 spans 15 residues. Losses at the gene ends were 3 bases for V and 3 bases for J; bases not matched to a gene: 6. Germline V gives CDR1 WNHNN, CDR2 SYGVQD (reference sequence). CDR3 coding DNA: TGCGCCAGCAGTGAAAGGCGGGAGAGTACAGATACGCAGTATTTT. This translates into CASSERRESTDTQYF.

A word on this clone: Other DNA sequences from this sample encode an identical CDR3 as well. The V gene is TRBV7-9, the J gene TRBJ2-3; D remains ambiguous. Germline V gives CDR1 SEHNR, CDR2 FQNEAQ (reference sequence). The CDR3 spans 12 residues. V was shortened by 5 bases and J by 2 bases, with 5 bases between the two germline ends. The CDR3 here is CASSRATDTQYF. The CDR3, as DNA: TGTGCCAGCAGCCGAGCCACAGATACGCAGTATTTT.

This rearrangement joins TRBV28 to TRBJ2-1, with a possible D match to TRBD2 (7 bases). Germline CDR1 and CDR2: MDHEN and SYDVKM. The V gene lost 6 bases and the J gene lost 4 bases, with 16 bases spanning the gap. The CDR3 loop spans 15 amino acids. DNA for the CDR3: TGTGCCAGCAGGCCCCTAGGGGGGGGATACAATGAGCAGTTCTTC. This gives the protein CASRPLGGGYNEQFF.